These 22 T cell receptor beta chains were all obtained from the same sample, sequenced in a study of shared clonotypes between healthy human individuals (dated by TCRdb to about 2020). The method behind the library was the immunoSEQ multiplex PCR assay. TCRdb took over this immuneACCESS table, retaining in-frame rearrangements with V and J assigned. Such tables are incomplete; in checked studies, under half of the missing clones stem from an unresolved V gene, and the remainder is unexplained. Across this sample there are about 490,000 clones, with around 73% seen only once. The biggest ten clones account for around 11% of the sample. Sequenced material: PBMCs. The receptors were sampled from a middle-aged woman in good health. Some clones in this sample may be carry-over from other donors' samples.

This sequence joins TRBV19 and TRBJ2-2; 9 nucleotides line up with TRBD2. Germline V lookup: CDR1 LNHDA, CDR2 SQIVND (reference sequence). The CDR3 is 17 residues long. V was clipped by 4 bases and J by 3 bases; unmatched bases: 9. The CDR3: CASSNGAGGADTGELFF. Written as DNA, the CDR3 is TGTGCCAGTAGTAATGGTGCGGGAGGGGCGGACACCGGGGAGCTGTTTTTT.

The chain joins TRBV6-1 to TRBJ1-5, with 7 bases that match TRBD1. This CDR3 comprises 15 residues. Germline V gene data show CDR1 as MNHNS and CDR2 as SASEGT. The V segment lost 7 bases and the J segment 3 bases; nucleotides outside the gene matches: 9. The DNA of the CDR3 is TGTGCCAGCATCCCAGGGGGTCGGCCCAATCAGCCCCAGCATTTT. Translating it yields CASIPGGRPNQPQHF.

The V call is TRBV6-5, the J call TRBJ2-1; D tentatively reads TRBD1 or TRBD2 (6 bases each). Germline lookup yields CDR1 MNHEY and CDR2 SVGAGI. This CDR3 is 11 amino acids long. V lost 6 bases and J 8 bases, leaving 8 bases between the germline ends. This CDR3 is CASRRGDEQFF. The CDR3 region has the DNA TGTGCCAGCAGAAGGGGGGATGAGCAGTTCTTC.

This chain links TRBV21-1 with TRBJ2-7; the table's D call of TRBD2 was not tested on the DNA. TRBV21-1 is given as a pseudogene. The CDR3 covers 15 residues. The CDR3: CASSNIGAPVHEQYF. The CDR3 coding sequence is TGTGCCAGCAGCAATATAGGAGCCCCAGTCCACGAGCAGTACTTC.

The chain is built from TRBV5-1 and TRBJ2-7; D not resolved. Trimming took off 0 bases at V and 4 bases at J, with 20 bases between the two ends. Germline V gives CDR1 SGHRS, CDR2 YFSETQ. This CDR3 is 17 amino acids long. CDR3 loop: CASSLATAADLGYEQYF. Written as DNA, the CDR3 is TGCGCCAGCAGCTTGGCTACGGCAGCCGACTTGGGGTACGAGCAGTACTTC.

The chain carries TRBV4-1 and TRBJ2-3; 12 bases agree with TRBD2. Germline CDR1 and CDR2: MGHRA and YSYEKL. After removal of 10 bases from V and 2 bases from J, the junction contained 4 bases not matched to a gene. The CDR3 has 14 residues. CDR3 residues: CATRLAGATDTQYF. CDR3 sequence (DNA): TGCGCCACAAGACTAGCGGGGGCCACAGATACGCAGTATTTT.

The V call is TRBV15, the J call TRBJ2-5; weak D call: TRBD2 (6 bases). Germline V gene lookup returns CDR1 LNHNV and CDR2 YYDKDF (reference sequence). This CDR3 is 13 amino acids long. With 0 bases removed from V and 4 bases from J, the gap between germline ends came to 6 bases. The CDR3 bases are TGTGCCACCAGCAGAGAGACTAGAGAGACCCAGTACTTC. Its protein is CATSRETRETQYF.

This clone was found a few times. The chain couples TRBV5-1 to TRBJ2-7; maybe TRBD2 (6 bases). Per germline, CDR1 SGHRS and CDR2 YFSETQ. The CDR3 extends over 16 amino acids. V shed 4 bases and J shed 0 bases, with 17 bases lying between them. The CDR3 nucleotides are TGCGCCAGCAGCATCGATCATAGCGGTAGCTCCTACGAGCAGTACTTC. The encoded protein is CASSIDHSGSSYEQYF.

The rearrangement joins TRBV7-2 to TRBJ2-7; D possibly uses TRBD1 or TRBD2 (5 bases each). The ends were cut back, 5 bases at V and 5 bases at J, with 16 bases in the middle. Germline V lookup: CDR1 SGHTA, CDR2 FQGNSA. The CDR3 extends over 14 amino acids. This CDR3 reads CASSRDPRFDEQYF. DNA of the CDR3: TGTGCCAGCAGCCGGGACCCCAGATTTGACGAGCAGTACTTC.

The rearrangement uses TRBV27 and TRBJ1-2, with a weak D call TRBD1 (5 bases). Germline CDR1 and CDR2: MNHEY and SMNVEV (reference sequence). V was pared by 6 bases and J by 4 bases, with 12 bases between. This CDR3 is built from 13 residues. The DNA for the CDR3 is TGTGCCAGCAGCATAAGGGGCCCCTATGGCTACACCTTC. Its translation is CASSIRGPYGYTF.

The genes are TRBV29-1 and TRBJ1-5, with 10 bases fitting TRBD1. CDR1 and CDR2 (germline): SQVTM, ANQGSEA. V was pared by 6 bases and J by 3 bases, with 5 bases of the junction left unmatched. The length of the CDR3 is 14 residues. CDR3 bases: TGCAGCGTAGAGACAGGGGGCTCCAATCAGCCCCAGCATTTT. This encodes CSVETGGSNQPQHF.

This clone was detected only a few times. This chain links TRBV7-9 with TRBJ1-1, with D possibly being TRBD1 (5 bases). This CDR3 is built from 13 residues. Per the germline V gene, CDR1 is SEHNR and CDR2 is FQNEAQ (reference sequence). V lost 5 bases, J lost 7 bases, and 14 bases lay in between. The CDR3 DNA reads TGTGCCAGCAGCGCAAGACGGGACTTTGAAGCTTTCTTT. Protein sequence: CASSARRDFEAFF.

This clone occurred once. The chain is built from TRBV21-1 and TRBJ2-5; no DNA check was done on the table's D call, TRBD2. The J call is uncertain, as TRBJ2-7 better fits the DNA end. TRBV21-1 is annotated as a pseudogene. This CDR3 has 13 residues. The CDR3 protein is CASSKARVHEQYF. The CDR3 DNA follows: TGTGCCAGCAGCAAAGCGCGGGTTCACGAGCAGTACTTC.

The chain is built from TRBV18 and TRBJ2-2; TRBD1 matches 7 bases. From germline, CDR1 is KGHSH and CDR2 LQKENI. The V segment lost 3 bases and the J segment 2 bases; nucleotides outside the gene matches: 3. The CDR3 covers 15 residues. The CDR3 DNA reads TGTGCCAGCTCACCGGGACAGTCAAACACCGGGGAGCTGTTTTTT. Its translation is CASSPGQSNTGELFF.

The sample holds one count of this clone. The gene calls are TRBV2 and TRBJ2-7; D is perhaps TRBD2 (5 bases). CDR3 length: 11 residues. Per germline, CDR1 SNHLY and CDR2 FYNNEI. The V and J ends lost 3 bases and 7 bases respectively, with 7 bases between them. CDR3 amino acids: CASSDPGEQYF. DNA of the CDR3: TGTGCCAGCAGTGATCCGGGGGAGCAGTACTTC.

This sequence joins TRBV29-1 and TRBJ2-2; 9 bases agree with TRBD2. The CDR3 totals 16 residues. V lost 8 bases to trimming and J lost 0 bases; unmatched junction nucleotides: 10. Germline V gives CDR1 SQVTM, CDR2 ANQGSEA. DNA of the CDR3: TGCAGCATCGGGCTAGCGGGACCGTCGAACACCGGGGAGCTGTTTTTT. Encoded protein: CSIGLAGPSNTGELFF.

This chain links TRBV7-6 with TRBJ2-7; D may be TRBD1 (6 bases). V lost 4 bases, J lost 3 bases, and 16 bases lay in between. Germline loops: CDR1 SGHVS, CDR2 FNYEAQ. CDR3 length: 15 amino acids. The CDR3 region is CASSSGSGAIYEQYF. Written as DNA, the CDR3 is TGTGCCAGCAGCTCAGGGTCAGGGGCGATCTACGAGCAGTACTTC. The full variable domain, rest sourced from reference TRBV7-6 and TRBJ2-7, is GAGVSQSPRYKVTKRGQDVALRCDPISGHVSLYWYRQALGQGPEFLTYFNYEAQQDKSGLPNDRFSAERPEGSISTLTIQRTEQRDSAMYRCASSSGSGAIYEQYFGPGTRLTVT.

This clone has a handful of counts. The chain employs TRBV6-6 and TRBJ2-7; D remains unclear. The V gene's germline CDR1 is MNHNY and CDR2 SVGAGI (reference sequence). The CDR3 loop spans 15 amino acids. V lost 6 bases to trimming and J lost 0 bases, with 15 bases between them. The CDR3 DNA reads as TGTGCCAGCAGCCCCGTTCGGGCGAGCTCCTACGAGCAGTACTTC. This encodes CASSPVRASSYEQYF.

The CDR3 DNA sequence: TGTGCCAGCAGTCCCTTAGCAGGCGAGCAGTACTTC. Translating gives CASSPLAGEQYF. The chain has TRBV6-5 and TRBJ2-7; D not certain. The V gene's germline CDR1 is MNHEY and CDR2 SVGAGI. The CDR3 is 12 amino acids. Trimming cost V 5 bases and J 6 bases, with 11 bases left between them.

The CDR3 sequence: CASEFGTDNTEAFF. The CDR3 nucleotides are TGTGCCAGCGAGTTCGGGACCGATAACACTGAAGCTTTCTTT. The chain couples TRBV28 to TRBJ1-1; tentative D call: TRBD1 (5 bases). Germline CDR1 MDHEN, CDR2 SYDVKM. V was clipped by 8 bases and J by 2 bases, with 15 bases between them. The CDR3 contains 14 residues.

For this clone: Different DNA sequences within this sample yield the same CDR3. This chain links TRBV5-1 with TRBJ2-1; 7 bases match TRBD2. Germline V lookup: CDR1 SGHRS, CDR2 YFSETQ. This CDR3 spans 16 amino acids. The V segment lost 1 base and the J segment 0 bases; nucleotides outside the gene matches: 4. The CDR3 sequence is CASSLLAGSSYNEQFF. In nucleotides, the CDR3 is TGCGCCAGCAGCTTGTTAGCGGGCAGCTCCTACAATGAGCAGTTCTTC.

The V gene is TRBV2, the J gene TRBJ2-2, with 8 positions matching TRBD2. This CDR3 spans 15 amino acids. V shed 4 bases, J shed 5 bases, and the junction held 6 bases outside the gene matches. Germline V gene data show CDR1 as SNHLY and CDR2 as FYNNEI. The CDR3 DNA sequence: TGTGCCAGCAGTGTAACGGGAGGGAGAACCGGGGAGCTGTTTTTT. It specifies CASSVTGGRTGELFF.